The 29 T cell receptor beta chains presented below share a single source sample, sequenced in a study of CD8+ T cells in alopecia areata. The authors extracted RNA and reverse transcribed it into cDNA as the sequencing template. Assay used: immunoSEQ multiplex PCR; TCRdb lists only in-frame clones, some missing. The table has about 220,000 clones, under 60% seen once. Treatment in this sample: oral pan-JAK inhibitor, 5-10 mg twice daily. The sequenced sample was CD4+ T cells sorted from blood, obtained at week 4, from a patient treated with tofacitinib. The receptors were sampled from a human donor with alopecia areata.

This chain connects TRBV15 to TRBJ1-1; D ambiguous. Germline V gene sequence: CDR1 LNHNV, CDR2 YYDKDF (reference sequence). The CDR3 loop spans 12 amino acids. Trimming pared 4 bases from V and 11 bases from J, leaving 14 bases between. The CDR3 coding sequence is TGTGCCACCAGCACGGGGAGTCGAATGGCTTTCTTT. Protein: CATSTGSRMAFF.

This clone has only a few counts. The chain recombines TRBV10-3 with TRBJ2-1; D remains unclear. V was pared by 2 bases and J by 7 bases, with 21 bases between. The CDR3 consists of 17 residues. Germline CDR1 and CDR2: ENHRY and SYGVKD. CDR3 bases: TGTGCCATCAGTGAGGGCATCTTAGGAAGGGAAAAAAATGAGCAGTTCTTC. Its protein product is CAISEGILGREKNEQFF.

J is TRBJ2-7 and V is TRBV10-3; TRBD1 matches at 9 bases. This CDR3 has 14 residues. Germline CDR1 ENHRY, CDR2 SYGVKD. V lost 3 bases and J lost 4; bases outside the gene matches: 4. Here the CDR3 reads CAISEGQGMYEQYF. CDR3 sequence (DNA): TGTGCCATCAGTGAAGGACAGGGGATGTACGAGCAGTACTTC.

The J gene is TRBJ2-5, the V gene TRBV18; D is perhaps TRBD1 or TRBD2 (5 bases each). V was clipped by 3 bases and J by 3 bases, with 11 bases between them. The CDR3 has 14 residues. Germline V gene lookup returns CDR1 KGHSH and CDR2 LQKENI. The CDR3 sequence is CASSPRDGEETQYF. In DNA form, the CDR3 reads TGTGCCAGCTCACCCAGGGACGGAGAAGAGACCCAGTACTTC. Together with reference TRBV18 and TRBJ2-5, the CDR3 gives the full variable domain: NAGVMQNPRHLVRRRGQEARLRCSPMKGHSHVYWYRQLPEEGLKFMVYLQKENIIDESGMPKERFSAEFPKEGPSILRIQQVVRGDSAAYFCASSPRDGEETQYFGPGTRLLVL.

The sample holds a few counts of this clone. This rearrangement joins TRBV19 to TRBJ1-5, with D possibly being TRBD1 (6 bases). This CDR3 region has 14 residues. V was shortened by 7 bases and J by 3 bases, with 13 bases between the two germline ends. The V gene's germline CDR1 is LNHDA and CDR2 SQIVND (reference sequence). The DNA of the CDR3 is TGTGCCAGTACTAATACAGGGTCCAATCAGCCCCAGCATTTT. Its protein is CASTNTGSNQPQHF.

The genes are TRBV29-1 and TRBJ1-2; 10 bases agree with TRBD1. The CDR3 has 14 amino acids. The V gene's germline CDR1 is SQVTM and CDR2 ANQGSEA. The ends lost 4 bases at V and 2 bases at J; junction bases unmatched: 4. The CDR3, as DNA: TGCAGCGTTGTGGGACAGGGGCCAAACTATGGCTACACCTTC. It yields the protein CSVVGQGPNYGYTF.

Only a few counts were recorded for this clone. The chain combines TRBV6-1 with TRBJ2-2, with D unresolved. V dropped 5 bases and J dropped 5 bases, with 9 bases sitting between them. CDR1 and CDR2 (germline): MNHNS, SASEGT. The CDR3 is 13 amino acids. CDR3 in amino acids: CASSPLVTGELFF. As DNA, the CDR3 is TGTGCCAGCAGTCCACTGGTAACCGGGGAGCTGTTTTTT.

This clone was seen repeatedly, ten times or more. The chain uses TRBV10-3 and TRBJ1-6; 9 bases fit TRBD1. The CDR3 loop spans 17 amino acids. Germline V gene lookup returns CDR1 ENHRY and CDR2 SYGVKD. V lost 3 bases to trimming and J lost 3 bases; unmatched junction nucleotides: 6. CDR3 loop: CAISDSTTGGYNSPLHF. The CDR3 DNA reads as TGTGCCATCAGTGATTCGACGACAGGGGGCTATAATTCACCCCTCCACTTT.

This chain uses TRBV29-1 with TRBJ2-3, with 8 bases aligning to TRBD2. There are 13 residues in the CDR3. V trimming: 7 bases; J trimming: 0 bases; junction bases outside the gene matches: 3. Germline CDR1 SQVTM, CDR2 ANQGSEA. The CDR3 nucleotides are TGCAGCGGGGTAGCGGGGAGCACAGATACGCAGTATTTT. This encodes CSGVAGSTDTQYF.

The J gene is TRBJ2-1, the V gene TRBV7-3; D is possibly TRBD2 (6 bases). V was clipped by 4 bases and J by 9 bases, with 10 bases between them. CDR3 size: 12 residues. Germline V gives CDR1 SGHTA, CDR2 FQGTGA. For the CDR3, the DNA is TGTGCCAGCAGCTCTGGGGGAGGTGAGCAGTTCTTC. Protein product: CASSSGGGEQFF.

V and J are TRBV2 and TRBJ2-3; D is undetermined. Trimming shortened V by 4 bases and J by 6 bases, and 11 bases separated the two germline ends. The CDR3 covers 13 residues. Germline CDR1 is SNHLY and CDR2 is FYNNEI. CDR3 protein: CASSADLSDTQYF. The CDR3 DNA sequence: TGTGCCAGCAGTGCTGATCTGTCGGATACGCAGTATTTT.

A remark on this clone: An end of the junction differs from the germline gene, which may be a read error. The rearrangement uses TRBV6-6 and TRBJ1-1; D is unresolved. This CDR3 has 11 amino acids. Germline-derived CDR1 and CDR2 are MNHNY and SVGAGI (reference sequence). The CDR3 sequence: CASIGRGSLIF. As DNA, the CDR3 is TGTGCCAGCATTGGACGGGGAAGCTTGATCTTT.

CDR3 sequence: CASKGPTWDAFF. CDR3 nucleotide sequence: TGTGCCAGCAAAGGACCTACTTGGGACGCTTTCTTT. The gene calls are TRBV6-1 and TRBJ1-1, with D possibly being TRBD1 (5 bases). CDR1 is MNHNS and CDR2 is SASEGT in the germline V gene. CDR3 length: 12 amino acids. V dropped 7 bases and J dropped 11 bases, with 17 bases sitting between them.

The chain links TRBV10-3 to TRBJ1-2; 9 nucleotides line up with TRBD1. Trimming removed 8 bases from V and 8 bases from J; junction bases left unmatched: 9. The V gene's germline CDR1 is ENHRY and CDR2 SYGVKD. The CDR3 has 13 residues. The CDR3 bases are TGTGCCATCCGATGGGACAGGGAGGGCGGCTACACCTTC. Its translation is CAIRWDREGGYTF.

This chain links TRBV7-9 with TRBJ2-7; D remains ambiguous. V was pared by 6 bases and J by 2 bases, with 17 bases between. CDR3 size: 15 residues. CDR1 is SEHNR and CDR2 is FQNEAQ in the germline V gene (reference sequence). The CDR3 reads CASSQLADITYEQYF. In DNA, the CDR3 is TGTGCCAGCAGTCAATTGGCGGATATTACCTACGAGCAGTACTTC.

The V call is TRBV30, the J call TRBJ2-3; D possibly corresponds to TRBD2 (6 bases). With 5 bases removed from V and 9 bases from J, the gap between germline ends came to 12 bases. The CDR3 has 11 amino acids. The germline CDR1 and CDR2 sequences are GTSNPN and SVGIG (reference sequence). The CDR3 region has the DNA TGTGCCTGGGGAGGGGTTGCGACGCAGTATTTT. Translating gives CAWGGVATQYF. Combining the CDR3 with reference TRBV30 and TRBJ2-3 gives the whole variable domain SQTIHQWPATLVQPVGSPLSLECTVEGTSNPNLYWYRQAAGRGLQLLFYSVGIGQISSEVPQNLSASRPQDRQFILSSKKLLLSDSGFYLCAWGGVATQYFGPGTRLTVL.

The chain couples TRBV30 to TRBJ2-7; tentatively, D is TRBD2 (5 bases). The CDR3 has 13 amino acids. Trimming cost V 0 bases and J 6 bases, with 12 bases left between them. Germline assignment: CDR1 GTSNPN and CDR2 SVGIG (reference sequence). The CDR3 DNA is TGTGCCTGGAGTGTACAACTAGTAGGCGAGCAGTACTTC. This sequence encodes CAWSVQLVGEQYF. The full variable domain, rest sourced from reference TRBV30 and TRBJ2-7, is SQTIHQWPATLVQPVGSPLSLECTVEGTSNPNLYWYRQAAGRGLQLLFYSVGIGQISSEVPQNLSASRPQDRQFILSSKKLLLSDSGFYLCAWSVQLVGEQYFGPGTRLTVT.

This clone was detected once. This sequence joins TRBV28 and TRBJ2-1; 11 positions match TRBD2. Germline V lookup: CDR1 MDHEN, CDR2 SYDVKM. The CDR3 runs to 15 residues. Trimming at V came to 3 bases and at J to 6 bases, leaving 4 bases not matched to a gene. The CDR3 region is CASSLASGGSNEQFF. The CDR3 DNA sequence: TGTGCCAGCAGTTTGGCTAGCGGGGGGTCCAATGAGCAGTTCTTC.

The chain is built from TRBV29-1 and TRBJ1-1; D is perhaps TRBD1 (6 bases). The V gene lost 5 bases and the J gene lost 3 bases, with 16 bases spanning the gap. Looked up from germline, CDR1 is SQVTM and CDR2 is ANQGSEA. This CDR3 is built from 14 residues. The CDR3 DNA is TGCAGCGTTACCGAGGGGGGGGCGCACACTGAAGCTTTCTTT. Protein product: CSVTEGGAHTEAFF.

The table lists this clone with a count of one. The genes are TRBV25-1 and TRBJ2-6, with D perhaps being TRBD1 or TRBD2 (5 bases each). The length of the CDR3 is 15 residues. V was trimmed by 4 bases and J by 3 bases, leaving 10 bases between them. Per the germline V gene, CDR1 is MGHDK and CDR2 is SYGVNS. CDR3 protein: CASSARGFGANVLTF. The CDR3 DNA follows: TGTGCCAGCAGTGCTCGGGGCTTTGGGGCCAACGTCCTGACTTTC.

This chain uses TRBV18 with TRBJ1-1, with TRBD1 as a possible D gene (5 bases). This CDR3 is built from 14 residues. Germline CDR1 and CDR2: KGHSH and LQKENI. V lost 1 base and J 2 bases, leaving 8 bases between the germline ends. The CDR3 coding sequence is TGTGCCAGCTCACCACGGCAGGGTAACACTGAAGCTTTCTTT. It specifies CASSPRQGNTEAFF.

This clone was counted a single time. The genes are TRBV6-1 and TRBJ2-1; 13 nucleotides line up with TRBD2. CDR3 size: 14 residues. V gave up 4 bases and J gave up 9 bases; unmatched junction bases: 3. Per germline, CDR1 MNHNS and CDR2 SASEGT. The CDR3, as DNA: TGTGCCAGCAGTGGGACTAGCGGGGGTAGTGAGCAGTTCTTC. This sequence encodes CASSGTSGGSEQFF.

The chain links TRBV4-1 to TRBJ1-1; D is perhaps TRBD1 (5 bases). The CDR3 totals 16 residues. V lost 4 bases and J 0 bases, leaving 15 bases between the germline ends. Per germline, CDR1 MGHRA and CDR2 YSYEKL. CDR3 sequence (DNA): TGCGCCAGCAGCCCGATTCAGGGAATCTTGAACACTGAAGCTTTCTTT. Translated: CASSPIQGILNTEAFF.

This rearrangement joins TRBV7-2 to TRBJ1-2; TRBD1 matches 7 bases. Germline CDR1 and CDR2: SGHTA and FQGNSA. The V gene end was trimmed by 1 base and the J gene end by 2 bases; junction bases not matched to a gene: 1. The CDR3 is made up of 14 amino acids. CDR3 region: CASSLGGQNYGYTF. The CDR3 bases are TGTGCCAGCAGCTTAGGGGGACAGAACTATGGCTACACCTTC.

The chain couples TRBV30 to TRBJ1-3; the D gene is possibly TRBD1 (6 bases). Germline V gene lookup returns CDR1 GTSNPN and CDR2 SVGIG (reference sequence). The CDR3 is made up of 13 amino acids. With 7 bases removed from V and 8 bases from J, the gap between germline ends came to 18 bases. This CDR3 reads CASSIPGAYTIYF. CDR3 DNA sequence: TGTGCCTCGTCGATTCCAGGGGCATACACCATATATTTT.

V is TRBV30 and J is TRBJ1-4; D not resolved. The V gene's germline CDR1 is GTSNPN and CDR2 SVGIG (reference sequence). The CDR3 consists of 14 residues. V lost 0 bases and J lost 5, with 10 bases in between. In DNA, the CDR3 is TGTGCCTGGAGTGTACTGGGTCGGAATGAAAAACTGTTTTTT. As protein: CAWSVLGRNEKLFF.

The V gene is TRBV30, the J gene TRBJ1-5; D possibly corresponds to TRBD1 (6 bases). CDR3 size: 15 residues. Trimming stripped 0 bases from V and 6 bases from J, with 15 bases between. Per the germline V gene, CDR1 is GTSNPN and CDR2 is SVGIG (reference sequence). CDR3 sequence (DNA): TGTGCCTGGAGTGTCCTACAGGGAACAGGTCAGCCCCAGCATTTT. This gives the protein CAWSVLQGTGQPQHF.

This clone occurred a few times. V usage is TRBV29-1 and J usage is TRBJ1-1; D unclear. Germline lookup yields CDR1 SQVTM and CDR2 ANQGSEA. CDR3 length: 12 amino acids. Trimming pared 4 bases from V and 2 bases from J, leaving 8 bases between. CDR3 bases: TGCAGCGTTGTCAGCCTCAACACTGAAGCTTTCTTT. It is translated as CSVVSLNTEAFF. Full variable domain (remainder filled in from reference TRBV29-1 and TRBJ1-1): SAVISQKPSRDICQRGTSLTIQCQVDSQVTMMFWYRQQPGQSLTLIATANQGSEATYESGFVIDKFPISRPNLTFSTLTVSNMSPEDSSIYLCSVVSLNTEAFFGQGTRLTVV.

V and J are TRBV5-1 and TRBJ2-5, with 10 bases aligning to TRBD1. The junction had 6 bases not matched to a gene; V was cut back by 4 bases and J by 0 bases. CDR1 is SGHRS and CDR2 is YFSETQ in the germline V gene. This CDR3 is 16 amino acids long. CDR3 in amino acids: CASSRGTGVYQETQYF. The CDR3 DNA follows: TGCGCCAGCAGCCGAGGGACAGGGGTGTACCAAGAGACCCAGTACTTC.